Below, one TCR beta chain is given with its context. Germline V gene sequence: CDR1 GTSNPN, CDR2 SVGIG (reference sequence). There are 15 residues in the CDR3. The germline V and J ends were trimmed by 4 bases and 2 bases, with 17 bases remaining between them. This record belongs to a study of blood T cell repertoires in COVID-19. Study information: Sources were T cells, B-cell-depleted T cells, or PBMCs; the material itself was cDNA or gDNA.

Sequencing used immunoSEQ multiplex PCR; TCRdb keeps in-frame clones, though not all of them. The data show 360,000 or so clones, with 89% seen just once and 1.7% held by the top ten. Study members were between roughly 18 and 89 years old and lived in over 20 US regions. Allocation to cohorts depended on clinical history reported by the participants. The recovered donors of Cohort 3 showed two negative PCRs, clearance, or symptom resolution. The TCR originated in a woman in her thirties who had recovered from COVID-19. The chain couples TRBV30 to TRBJ1-2; possible D gene TRBD1, 5 bases. Material for sequencing was PBMCs or T cells enriched from blood (not recorded which). The CDR3 region has the DNA TGTGCCTGGACTTTTGTGGGGCGGAAAAACTATGGCTACACCTTC. Protein product: CAWTFVGRKNYGYTF.